The entry below describes one T cell receptor beta chain. No antigen is known for it. RNA was extracted from bulk tissue without any cell sorting. The normal lung tissue was taken more than 3 cm from the tumor edge. The sample comes from a study of tumor and adjacent non-tumor tissue in lung cancer. The overall study: There were 11 to 12 adenocarcinoma, a couple of squamous cell carcinoma and 1 small cell lung cancer cases.

Trimming shortened V by 5 bases and J by 15 bases, and 24 bases separated the two germline ends. The CDR3 totals 14 residues. The study, taken as a whole, reports: In normal lung, the top 100 clones were significantly more dominant than in tumor. TCR diversity was significantly greater in tumor than normal lung tissue. Shorter survival was associated with higher TCR diversity in tumors.

The library came from three nested PCR rounds adapted from ARM-PCR protocols. TCRdb passed the multiplex PCR reads through MiXCR, listing each CDR3 protein once. The sample comprises 90,000 to 100,000 distinct CDR3 sequences, about 80% of which are singletons, and less than 40% rests with the top ten. The rearrangement links TRBV12-3 or TRBV12-4 to TRBJ2-3; D possibly corresponds to TRBD2 (5 bases). This clonotype was sampled from a man aged 55 to 70 with small cell lung cancer. Material for sequencing was distant non-tumor lung tissue. The CDR3 here is CASSKKSGTDTHYF. The CDR3 region has the DNA TGTGCCAGCAGTAAAAAGAGCGGCACAGATACTCATTATTTT.